Listed below are T cell receptor beta chains from one sample, sequenced in a study of T cell repertoires in ileal Crohn's disease. Profiled with immunoSEQ multiplex PCR; TCRdb holds only in-frame clones, not every one. The sample lists over 9,000 clones, more than 70% occurring once. Sequencing was performed on ileal tissue. Every receptor here comes from an adult with Crohn's disease. Both conserved end residues are part of each CDR3. A D gene is named only where the DNA matches it firmly. Some rows mark clone size as missing; the rest say once, few, many or name a class of expanded clone.

D | size | J | V | DNA | CDR3
TRBD1 | . | TRBJ2-7 | TRBV6-5 | TGTGCCAGCAGTCGACAGGGTATAAACTACGAGCAGTACTTC | CASSRQGINYEQYF
. | . | TRBJ1-2 | TRBV7-2 | TGTGCCAGCAGCTCCGAGGGAAGCGGCGGCTACACCTTC | CASSSEGSGGYTF
. | . | TRBJ1-2 | TRBV11-2 | TGTGCCAGCAGCTCCGGCTATGGCTACACCTTC | CASSSGYGYTF
TRBD1 | . | TRBJ1-2 | TRBV29-1 | TGCAGCGTTGGGGGACAGGGTAGCGGCTACACCTTC | CSVGGQGSGYTF
. | . | TRBJ1-1 | TRBV18 | TGTGCCAGCTCGCCCAGGACGGGGAGTAATATGAACACTGAAGCTTTCTTT | CASSPRTGSNMNTEAFF
TRBD1 | . | TRBJ2-5 | TRBV5-1 | TGCGCCAGCAGCTCGACAGGGGGCGCGGGGACCCAGTACTTC | CASSSTGGAGTQYF
. | . | TRBJ2-1 | TRBV10-3 | TGTGCCATCAGTGAGTTCGACAGGAAGGGCCTTGGGCAGTTCTTC | CAISEFDRKGLGQFF
TRBD2 | once | TRBJ2-3 | TRBV4-2 | TGTGCCAGCAGCCTCGAACTAGCGGGGGGAACAGATACGCAGTATTTT | CASSLELAGGTDTQYF
. | . | TRBJ1-2 | TRBV11-2 | TGTGCCAGCAGCTTAGGTCAGTCTGGCTACACCTTC | CASSLGQSGYTF
TRBD2 | . | TRBJ2-5 | TRBV9 | TGTGCCAGCAGCGTAGCTAGCGGGGGAGTAGAGACCCAGTACTTC | CASSVASGGVETQYF
. | . | TRBJ1-1 | TRBV4-1 | TGCGCCAGCAGCCAAGATCCCCTGTCGAACACTGAAGCTTTCTTT | CASSQDPLSNTEAFF
. | . | TRBJ1-6 | TRBV4-3 | TGCGCCAGCAGCCAAGATGGGGTGGGCGGGGGTACACCCCTCCACTTT | CASSQDGVGGGTPLHF
TRBD1 | . | TRBJ2-5 | TRBV7-9 | TGTGCCAGCAGCCTCGGACAGGGGGCTTTGGAGACCCAGTACTTC | CASSLGQGALETQYF
. | . | TRBJ1-4 | TRBV7-2 | TGTGCCAGCAGCTTAGGGGGGGGGAGGGCTAATGAAAAACTGTTTTTT | CASSLGGGRANEKLFF
. | . | TRBJ1-4 | TRBV6-1 | TGTGCCAGCTCCCGGACAGAAGTAGGTGAAAAACTGTTTTTT | CASSRTEVGEKLFF
TRBD2 | once | TRBJ2-1 | TRBV7-2 | TGTGCCAGCAGCTTTAGCGGGGGGGCGAATGAGCAGTTCTTC | CASSFSGGANEQFF